The rows below give T cell receptor beta chains drawn from one sample of a study of graft-versus-host responses after intestinal transplantation. Measured with immunoSEQ multiplex PCR; TCRdb has only the in-frame clones, and not every one. Found here are some 40,000 clones, more than 85% of them singletons; the top ten hold around 3.6%. The specimen was PBMCs, collected 700 to 850 days after intestinal transplantation. The origin of the receptors is a human patient who received an intestinal transplant, so some T cells may come from the graft donor. Both conserved end residues are part of each CDR3.

j_gene | v_gene | CDR3aa
TRBJ2-7 | TRBV19 | CASSPTPPGTGEVEQYF
TRBJ2-3 | TRBV6-1 | CASSGRTSGSTDTQYF
TRBJ2-7 | TRBV5-1 | CASSGRDYQAYEQYF
TRBJ2-2 | TRBV27 | CASSPLAEGTGELFF
TRBJ2-1 | TRBV7-9 | CASSQSVGAWDEQFF
TRBJ2-1 | TRBV18 | CASSPGRGSYNEQFF
TRBJ1-1 | TRBV6-1 | CARLETTVTEAFF
TRBJ2-3 | TRBV7-3 | CASSFRTSRGADTQYF
TRBJ2-5 | TRBV4-1 | CASSQGFAGGTRETQYF
TRBJ2-1 | TRBV29-1 | CSVVHYPYNEQFF
TRBJ1-2 | TRBV2 | CASSEDRGGYTF
TRBJ1-1 | TRBV6-1 | CASSEAGGRDTEAFF
TRBJ1-6 | TRBV5-4 | CASSLGRLGSPLHF
TRBJ2-3 | TRBV5-1 | CASSGGTGGRSTDTQYF
TRBJ2-1 | TRBV2 | CASRALSGGRHEQFF
TRBJ2-3 | TRBV5-1 | CASSLGREGDTQYF
TRBJ1-4 | TRBV7-9 | CASSPRGRTGPEKLFF
TRBJ2-1 | TRBV4-1 | CASSQDIGRESYNEQFF
TRBJ2-3 | TRBV7-3 | CASSSGEPTDTQYF
TRBJ1-2 | TRBV6-1 | CATVPSGLGYGYTF
TRBJ1-1 | TRBV9 | CASSVGGSNTEAFF
TRBJ2-3 | TRBV6-1 | CAISAVDTQYF
TRBJ2-5 | TRBV19 | CASSMGRTQYF
TRBJ2-6 | TRBV7-6 | CASSLVVAGVPISGANVLTF
TRBJ2-5 | TRBV5-6 | CASSTTGVETQYF
TRBJ1-2 | TRBV28 | CASSLYPIRSPASNYGYTF
TRBJ2-3 | TRBV5-5 | CASSLLGGGGTDTQYF
TRBJ2-7 | TRBV6-5 | CASSPWTAYEQYF
TRBJ1-1 | TRBV28 | CASSVGGPNTEAFF
TRBJ2-4 | TRBV7-3 | CASSSGLAGAQNIQYF
TRBJ1-2 | TRBV6-5 | CASSYEGVDGYTF
TRBJ2-7 | TRBV12-5 | CASGLAGLGLSHEQYF
TRBJ2-7 | TRBV4-1 | CASSQVWDRAYEQYF
TRBJ1-2 | TRBV27 | CASRQYNRELDGYTF
TRBJ2-7 | TRBV10-3 | CAIRGRQGAAYEQYF